These 2 T cell receptor beta chains share one sample of origin, sequenced in a study of blood T cells in healthy people across ages (dated by TCRdb to about 2015). The method behind the library was 5' RACE. Instrument used: Illumina HiSeq 2500. The second PCR ran for about 7 to 11 cycles and used a J-beta primer mix along with a sample-barcoded 5' primer. TCRdb took the public reads, trimmed them with fastp at Q25, ran MiXCR for clone calling and kept in-frame beta chains. Rows matching on CDR3 protein sequence are summarized as one entry with the most common DNA and genes. The sample contains 600,000 to 850,000 distinct CDR3 sequences, more than 20% of them found a single time. The top ten constitute more than 7.5% of the sample. The same data also contributed to another study, on T cells of mothers and their children.

Material for sequencing was blood. Receptor source: a boy between 5 and 17 years old in good health.

V and J are TRBV29-1 and TRBJ2-3; D might be TRBD1 or TRBD2, each matching 5 bases. CDR1 SQVTM and CDR2 ANQGSEA come from the germline V gene. The CDR3 consists of 14 residues. The V gene lost 0 bases and the J gene lost 6 bases, with 13 bases spanning the gap. CDR3 bases: TGCAGCGTTGAAGATGTAAATGAGGGGGATACGCAGTATTTT. This codes for CSVEDVNEGDTQYF.

This clonotype showed up many times. The gene calls are TRBV10-3 and TRBJ2-7; possibly TRBD1 or TRBD2 for D (5 bases each). Per the germline V gene, CDR1 is ENHRY and CDR2 is SYGVKD. CDR3 length equals 15 residues. V lost 3 bases and J 0 bases, leaving 12 bases between the germline ends. Here the CDR3 reads CAISDGGWASYEQYF. The CDR3 DNA sequence: TGTGCCATCAGTGATGGGGGTTGGGCCTCCTACGAGCAGTACTTC.